One and the same sample provided the 30 T cell receptor beta chains below, sequenced in a study of blood T cell repertoires in COVID-19. Libraries were prepared by immunoSEQ multiplex PCR; TCRdb keeps only in-frame clonotypes and omits some of them. Of about 160,000 clones in the sample, around 90% are singletons; the top ten hold about 2%. Sequences were obtained from peripheral blood. Receptors originate from a man between 18 and 35 years old with acute or convalescent COVID-19.

The J gene is TRBJ2-5, the V gene TRBV11-2, with TRBD1 identical over 7 bases. The CDR3 contains 17 residues. The germline CDR1 and CDR2 sequences are SGHAT and FQNNGV. The trim removed 1 base at V and 5 bases at J, leaving 13 bases unmatched. CDR3 DNA sequence: TGTGCCAGCAGCTTAGGAGGGGGCGTTATTCAGCAGGAGACCCAGTACTTC. Its translation: CASSLGGGVIQQETQYF.

The chain carries TRBV6-5 and TRBJ1-1; D possibly corresponds to TRBD1 (5 bases). Trimming stripped 0 bases from V and 4 bases from J, with 9 bases between. The CDR3 is 14 amino acids. Germline CDR1 reads MNHEY; CDR2 reads SVGAGI. DNA for the CDR3: TGTGCCAGCAGTTACTCAGGGAGGGGCACTGAAGCTTTCTTT. This sequence encodes CASSYSGRGTEAFF.

V gene TRBV5-1 combines with J gene TRBJ2-3, with 9 bases that match TRBD2. V lost 5 bases to trimming and J lost 1 base; unmatched junction nucleotides: 5. There are 15 residues in the CDR3. Per germline, CDR1 SGHRS and CDR2 YFSETQ. CDR3 DNA: TGCGCCAGCAGACCTGTAGCGGGGGGCACAGATACGCAGTATTTT. This encodes CASRPVAGGTDTQYF.

J is TRBJ1-5 and V is TRBV30; 7 bases align to TRBD1. Germline CDR1 GTSNPN, CDR2 SVGIG (reference sequence). The trim removed 2 bases at V and 3 bases at J, leaving 7 bases unmatched. This CDR3 comprises 15 residues. Written as DNA, the CDR3 is TGTGCCTGGAGTTACGACAGGGACCCCAATCAGCCCCAGCATTTT. Translation gives CAWSYDRDPNQPQHF.

The CDR3 here is CASSLSGTLVNYGYTF. The CDR3 DNA is TGCGCCAGCAGCCTTTCCGGGACACTCGTCAACTATGGCTACACCTTC. The chain uses TRBV4-1 and TRBJ1-2, with D perhaps matching TRBD1 (6 bases). The germline V and J ends were trimmed by 4 bases and 2 bases, with 17 bases remaining between them. The CDR3 loop spans 16 amino acids. The germline V gene encodes CDR1 MGHRA and CDR2 YSYEKL.

This sequence joins TRBV5-1 and TRBJ2-3; D gene ambiguous. This CDR3 has 15 residues. Germline loops: CDR1 SGHRS, CDR2 YFSETQ. Trimming removed 0 bases at V and 4 bases at J, with 12 bases between. This CDR3 reads CASSLGSHEPDTQYF. For the CDR3, the DNA is TGCGCCAGCAGCTTGGGTTCCCATGAGCCAGATACGCAGTATTTT.

This chain joins TRBV18 and TRBJ2-2; the match to TRBD1 covers 8 bases. This CDR3 contains 15 residues. The V gene's germline CDR1 is KGHSH and CDR2 LQKENI. The junction had 0 bases not matched to a gene; V was cut back by 2 bases and J by 1 base. The chain's CDR3 is CASSPDRGNTGELFF. For the CDR3, the DNA is TGTGCCAGCTCACCAGACAGGGGGAACACCGGGGAGCTGTTTTTT.

The rearrangement links TRBV10-2 to TRBJ2-3, with a weak D call TRBD2 (6 bases). V lost 4 bases and J 3 bases, leaving 17 bases between the germline ends. The CDR3 has 16 residues. Germline assignment: CDR1 WSHSY and CDR2 SAAADI. In DNA, the CDR3 is TGCGCCAGCAGTGGGGGGGATTCGGGGTTTACAGATACGCAGTATTTT. Protein: CASSGGDSGFTDTQYF.

This rearrangement joins TRBV4-1 to TRBJ2-7, with 8 bases aligning to TRBD2. CDR1 MGHRA and CDR2 YSYEKL come from the germline V gene. This CDR3 is built from 15 residues. The V gene end was trimmed by 2 bases and the J gene end by 4 bases; junction bases not matched to a gene: 7. Here the CDR3 reads CASSQSLAGQYEQYF. The DNA of the CDR3 is TGCGCCAGCAGCCAAAGTCTAGCGGGCCAGTACGAGCAGTACTTC.

The chain uses TRBV10-1 and TRBJ1-5; 10 nucleotides align to TRBD1. The junction had 19 bases not matched to a gene; V was cut back by 6 bases and J by 2 bases. This CDR3 spans 20 amino acids. CDR1 WNHNN and CDR2 SYGVQD come from the germline V gene (reference sequence). The CDR3 here is CASRGTPSGTGDVCNQPQHF. The CDR3, as DNA: TGCGCCAGCAGGGGTACACCCTCCGGGACAGGGGATGTTTGCAATCAGCCCCAGCATTTT.

V gene TRBV30 combines with J gene TRBJ2-3; 9 bases fit TRBD2. The CDR3 extends over 14 amino acids. From germline, CDR1 is GTSNPN and CDR2 SVGIG (reference sequence). The V segment lost 4 bases and the J segment 5 bases; nucleotides outside the gene matches: 7. CDR3 residues: CAWTSGIGGDTQYF. Written as DNA, the CDR3 is TGTGCCTGGACTAGCGGGATTGGAGGAGATACGCAGTATTTT.

The CDR3 is CAIRGAGTANTEAFF. The CDR3 DNA reads TGTGCCATCAGAGGAGCGGGGACGGCGAATACTGAAGCTTTCTTT. The chain links TRBV10-3 to TRBJ1-1; D is perhaps TRBD1 (5 bases). The CDR3 is made up of 15 amino acids. The V end was cut by 6 bases, the J end by 5 bases, with 19 bases between. CDR1 ENHRY and CDR2 SYGVKD come from the germline V gene.

The rearrangement joins TRBV6-4 to TRBJ1-4, with a possible D match to TRBD1 (5 bases). The V gene lost 6 bases and the J gene lost 12 bases, with 17 bases spanning the gap. This CDR3 has 13 amino acids. CDR1 MRHNA and CDR2 SNTAGT come from the germline V gene. The CDR3 coding sequence is TGTGCCAGCAGAAACCCGCGGCCGGGGGAACTGTTTTTT. Protein: CASRNPRPGELFF.

The rearrangement joins TRBV5-1 to TRBJ2-7; TRBD1 agrees at 8 bases. The CDR3 sequence is 14 residues long. CDR1 SGHRS and CDR2 YFSETQ come from the germline V gene. The ends lost 2 bases at V and 6 bases at J; junction bases unmatched: 7. The DNA for the CDR3 is TGCGCCAGCAGCTTCTCCCCAGGGGGCGGCGAGCAGTACTTC. Translated: CASSFSPGGGEQYF.

J is TRBJ2-1 and V is TRBV6-4, with 13 bases lining up with TRBD2. V dropped 5 bases and J dropped 6; count of bases not matched to a gene: 4. The CDR3 extends over 15 amino acids. The V gene's germline CDR1 is MRHNA and CDR2 SNTAGT. For the CDR3, the DNA is TGTGCCAGCAGTACCGGGACTAGCGGGACCAATGAGCAGTTCTTC. It codes for CASSTGTSGTNEQFF.

The gene calls are TRBV9 and TRBJ1-2; D ambiguous. CDR3 length equals 12 residues. The germline V gene encodes CDR1 SGDLS and CDR2 YYNGEE. V lost 1 base, J lost 7 bases, and 8 bases lay in between. The CDR3 reads CASSVPFGGYTF. The CDR3 region has the DNA TGTGCCAGCAGCGTACCGTTCGGTGGCTACACCTTC.

The chain uses TRBV29-1 and TRBJ1-2, with D perhaps matching TRBD1 (6 bases). The CDR3 has 11 residues. Germline assignment: CDR1 SQVTM and CDR2 ANQGSEA. V lost 3 bases and J lost 4, with 6 bases in between. CDR3 loop: CSVEGAYGYTF. CDR3 bases: TGCAGCGTTGAGGGGGCCTATGGCTACACCTTC.

The rearrangement links TRBV6-5 to TRBJ1-5; D is possibly TRBD1 (6 bases). CDR1 MNHEY and CDR2 SVGAGI come from the germline V gene. The V end lost 8 bases, the J end lost 5 bases, and 10 bases lay between the germline ends. The CDR3 spans 12 residues. This CDR3 reads CASGRQDQPQHF. In nucleotides, the CDR3 is TGTGCCAGCGGACGACAGGATCAGCCCCAGCATTTT.

This chain links TRBV6-2 or TRBV6-3 with TRBJ2-7; TRBD1 matches at 8 bases. Germline V gene sequence: CDR1 MNHEY, CDR2 SVGEGT. J lost 3 bases, V lost 0 bases, and 1 base had no gene match. CDR3 length: 14 residues. The CDR3 reads CASSYSTGGYEQYF. As DNA, the CDR3 is TGTGCCAGCAGTTACTCAACAGGGGGCTACGAGCAGTACTTC.

The chain recombines TRBV11-2 with TRBJ1-6, with D perhaps matching TRBD1 (6 bases). Trimming removed 0 bases from V and 7 bases from J, with 10 bases in between. Per germline, CDR1 SGHAT and CDR2 FQNNGV. This CDR3 contains 15 residues. In DNA, the CDR3 is TGTGCCAGCAGCTTAGAGGACAGTGGAAATTCACCCCTCCACTTT. It codes for CASSLEDSGNSPLHF.

This chain connects TRBV6-5 to TRBJ1-2, with D uncertain. Trimming took 5 bases from V and 3 from J, leaving 10 bases between them. This CDR3 has 13 amino acids. Germline assignment: CDR1 MNHEY and CDR2 SVGAGI. This chain's CDR3 is CASSLNRYYGYTF. As DNA, the CDR3 is TGTGCCAGCAGTCTTAACAGATACTATGGCTACACCTTC.

J is TRBJ2-5 and V is TRBV19; D is ambiguous. CDR3 length: 14 amino acids. The germline gives CDR1 LNHDA, CDR2 SQIVND (reference sequence). V was clipped by 2 bases and J by 2 bases, with 9 bases between them. CDR3 protein: CASSIMGKQETQYF. CDR3 coding DNA: TGTGCCAGTAGTATAATGGGCAAACAAGAGACCCAGTACTTC.

V is TRBV30 and J is TRBJ1-5, with 7 bases matching TRBD1. The J segment lost 3 bases and the V segment lost 7 bases, leaving 3 bases of the junction unmatched. Looked up from germline, CDR1 is GTSNPN and CDR2 is SVGIG (reference sequence). This CDR3 contains 12 residues. CDR3 residues: CAFGTDNQPQHF. The DNA of the CDR3 is TGTGCCTTCGGGACAGACAATCAGCCCCAGCATTTT.

The CDR3 sequence is CATSKDGSEAFF. CDR3 coding DNA: TGTGCCACCAGCAAAGACGGGTCAGAAGCTTTCTTT. The chain combines TRBV24-1 with TRBJ1-1, with no clear D. The CDR3 extends over 12 amino acids. V was trimmed by 7 bases and J by 8 bases, leaving 13 bases between them. Per the germline V gene, CDR1 is KGHDR and CDR2 is SFDVKD.

The V and J genes are TRBV18 and TRBJ1-2; D is perhaps TRBD1 (6 bases). Deletions cut 4 bases from V and 6 bases from J, with 12 bases between. Germline V gene lookup returns CDR1 KGHSH and CDR2 LQKENI. The CDR3 extends over 13 amino acids. CDR3 amino acids: CASSLNRDDGYTF. In DNA, the CDR3 is TGTGCCAGCTCACTAAACAGGGATGATGGCTACACCTTC.

V usage is TRBV7-2 and J usage is TRBJ1-2; D is undetermined. The CDR3 has 11 amino acids. The V end was cut by 5 bases, the J end by 2 bases, with 3 bases between. The germline CDR1 and CDR2 sequences are SGHTA and FQGNSA. The CDR3 coding sequence is TGTGCCAGCAGCCGGAACTATGGCTACACCTTC. Translated: CASSRNYGYTF.

The chain is built from TRBV19 and TRBJ1-2; maybe TRBD1 (5 bases). This CDR3 comprises 13 residues. Germline V gene lookup returns CDR1 LNHDA and CDR2 SQIVND (reference sequence). V was cut by 3 bases and J by 6 bases, with 11 bases left in between. CDR3 sequence (DNA): TGTGCCAGTAGTATGCGGGGGAACAATGGCTACACCTTC. Translation: CASSMRGNNGYTF.

The rearrangement uses TRBV30 and TRBJ1-5; D unresolved. The CDR3 length is 15 residues. V lost 0 bases to trimming and J lost 1 base, with 10 bases between them. In germline, CDR1 is GTSNPN, CDR2 SVGIG (reference sequence). The CDR3, as DNA: TGTGCCTGGAGTGTGAAGCCGGGAAGCAATCAGCCCCAGCATTTT. This sequence encodes CAWSVKPGSNQPQHF.

The V and J genes are TRBV19 and TRBJ1-1; tentatively, D is TRBD1 (5 bases). The V end was cut by 3 bases, the J end by 3 bases, with 11 bases between. The germline CDR1 and CDR2 sequences are LNHDA and SQIVND (reference sequence). CDR3 length equals 14 residues. This CDR3 is CASSMRGSDTEAFF. The CDR3 nucleotides read TGTGCCAGTAGTATGCGGGGGAGTGACACTGAAGCTTTCTTT.

The J gene is TRBJ2-7, the V gene TRBV27; 7 bases fit TRBD1. V shed 3 bases and J 2 bases; nucleotides not matched to a gene: 4. Looked up from germline, CDR1 is MNHEY and CDR2 is SMNVEV (reference sequence). This CDR3 is built from 14 residues. The CDR3, as DNA: TGTGCCAGCAGTTTTAGGGACAGTACCTACGAGCAGTACTTC. It codes for CASSFRDSTYEQYF.